This section outlines one T cell receptor (beta chain) sequence together with its context. Its cognate antigen is unknown. In addition to blood RNA drawn from unsorted whole blood, germline DNA was extracted. They drew roughly 4.1 milliliters of peripheral blood before surgery. The source of the sample is a study of tumor-infiltrating lymphocytes in primary liver carcinoma. Overall study context: Each sample had roughly 3.65 to 7.5 million productive TCRbeta reads regardless of tissue type. Study conclusions and caveats: A significantly higher top-250-clone fraction was found in tumors than in blood (p = 0.039). The use of bulk unsorted samples meant that CD4+ and CD8+ repertoires were not compared.

Total RNA (roughly 550 ng) served as template for TCR beta cDNA synthesis primed by a constant-region primer. Each TCR beta library was derived from three nested multiplex PCR rounds that employed slightly modified ARM-PCR. TCRdb analysed the multiplex PCR reads with MiXCR anew, one entry per CDR3 protein. The repertoire consists of about 200,000 distinct CDR3 sequences, with less than 70% occurring once and the leading ten covering 6% to 8.5%. The sample was peripheral blood. This TCR derives from a woman aged 55-69 years with primary liver carcinoma and hepatitis B virus infection.

CDR3 bases: TGTGCCAGCAGTTTACAAGGGGGTAGGAGAGGCAATGAGCAGTTCTTC. As protein: CASSLQGGRRGNEQFF. This chain uses TRBV28 with TRBJ2-1; D might be TRBD1 (6 bases). V dropped 2 bases and J dropped 6 bases, with 17 bases sitting between them. Germline-derived CDR1 and CDR2 are MDHEN and SYDVKM. CDR3 length equals 16 residues.